This T cell receptor (beta chain) was found in a study of blood T cell repertoires in COVID-19. Study-wide context: Specimens from acute and convalescent COVID-19 originated in the United States, Italy and Spain. PBMCs, B-cell-depleted T cells, or T cells were the source of the cDNA or gDNA that made up the material.

Original methodology: The assay estimated nucleated cells by amplifying reference gene primers. Generated by immunoSEQ multiplex PCR, the TCRdb table keeps only in-frame clones and is missing some. Clone size and the V and J calls come from that table; the DNA yielded D and trimming. The table lists some 220,000 clones, roughly 84% of them singletons, with approximately 10% in the top ten. The length of the CDR3 is 13 residues. V lost 10 bases and J lost 7, with 20 bases in between. The germline V gene has CDR1 MDHEN and CDR2 SYDVKM. The receptor's source is a man between 45 and 60 years old with active or convalescent COVID-19. The sequenced material came from peripheral blood. The V and J genes are TRBV28 and TRBJ2-7; no clear D gene. The chain's CDR3 is CATTVASGREQYF. CDR3 DNA: TGTGCCACTACCGTAGCCAGTGGTAGGGAGCAGTACTTC.